This T cell receptor (beta chain) was sequenced during a study of cytotoxic CD8 clonotypes in ibrutinib-treated CLL. Looking at the study overall: Of the patients, 11 were relapsed/refractory, over 14 treatment-naive and fewer than 18 IGHV unmutated. Study-level findings and limits: Public clonotypes, an uncommon group, contracted or remained stable on treatment. Circulating CD8+ T-cell counts were tracked by baseline clonality, which exceeded that of age-matched healthy donors.

About this clone: The antigen remains undetermined.

With sequencing, the targeted depth ranged from 1 in 200,000 to 1 in 1 million T cells. Assay used: immunoSEQ multiplex PCR; TCRdb lists only in-frame clones, some missing. The sample consists of some 92,000 clones, approximately 80% of them appearing once. The sequencing here drew on PBMCs, taken after 24 months of ibrutinib treatment. The clonotype was recovered from a human donor with chronic lymphocytic leukemia.

The DNA for the CDR3 is TGTGCCAGCAGCCTCCTCTCGGGAGGAGAGACCCAGTACTTC. Translation gives CASSLLSGGETQYF. This chain uses TRBV7-8 with TRBJ2-5, with 7 bases fitting TRBD2. The germline gives CDR1 SGHVS, CDR2 FQNEAQ. The length of the CDR3 is 14 residues. Trimming at V came to 5 bases and at J to 4 bases, leaving 7 bases not matched to a gene.